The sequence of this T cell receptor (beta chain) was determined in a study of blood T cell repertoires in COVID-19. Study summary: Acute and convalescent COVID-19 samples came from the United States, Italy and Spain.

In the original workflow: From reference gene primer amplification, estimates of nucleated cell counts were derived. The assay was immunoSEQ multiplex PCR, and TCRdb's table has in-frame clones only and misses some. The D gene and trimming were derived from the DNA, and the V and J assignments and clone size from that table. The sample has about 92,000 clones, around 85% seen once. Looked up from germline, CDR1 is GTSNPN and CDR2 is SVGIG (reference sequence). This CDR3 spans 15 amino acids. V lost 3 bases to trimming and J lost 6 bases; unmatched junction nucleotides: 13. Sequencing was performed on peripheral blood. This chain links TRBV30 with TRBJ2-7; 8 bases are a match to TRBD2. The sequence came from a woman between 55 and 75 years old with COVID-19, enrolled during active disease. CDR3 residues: CAWRGERGFASEQYF. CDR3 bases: TGTGCCTGGAGGGGTGAGCGGGGGTTCGCCTCCGAGCAGTACTTC. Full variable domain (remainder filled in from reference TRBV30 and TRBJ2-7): SQTIHQWPATLVQPVGSPLSLECTVEGTSNPNLYWYRQAAGRGLQLLFYSVGIGQISSEVPQNLSASRPQDRQFILSSKKLLLSDSGFYLCAWRGERGFASEQYFGPGTRLTVT.